These 17 T cell receptor beta chains were all obtained from the same sample, sequenced in a study of shared clonotypes between healthy human individuals. The data were produced by immunoSEQ multiplex PCR, yet TCRdb's version contains in-frame clones alone and is incomplete. The repertoire holds some 1.5 million clones, with approximately 96% as singletons. Sample: naive CD4+ T cells sorted from blood. Described subset: CD45RA+ positively selected. These receptor sequences come from a man aged 30 to 45 in good health.

To note about this clone: The same CDR3 also results from other DNA sequences found in this sample. The chain is built from TRBV5-1 and TRBJ2-2; D gene uncertain. The germline V and J ends were trimmed by 1 base and 1 base, with 8 bases remaining between them. CDR1 and CDR2 (germline): SGHRS, YFSETQ. The CDR3 is made up of 15 amino acids. The CDR3 bases are TGCGCCAGCAGCTTGAGTGGGAAGAACACCGGGGAGCTGTTTTTT. Its translation: CASSLSGKNTGELFF.

The chain employs TRBV13 and TRBJ2-5, with 13 nucleotides matching TRBD2. The V gene's germline CDR1 is PRHDT and CDR2 FYEKMQ (reference sequence). The CDR3 contains 16 residues. J gave up 0 bases and V 5 bases, and 3 bases lay outside the gene matches. The CDR3 is CASSPGTSGDQETQYF. In DNA form, the CDR3 reads TGTGCCAGCAGCCCCGGGACTAGCGGGGACCAAGAGACCCAGTACTTC.

The chain employs TRBV19 and TRBJ2-1; 10 nucleotides line up with TRBD1. Unmatched junction bases numbered 2, after V lost 3 bases and J lost 0 bases. CDR3 length equals 16 residues. Germline assignment: CDR1 LNHDA and CDR2 SQIVND (reference sequence). CDR3 sequence reads: CASSIRTGGSYNEQFF. CDR3 coding DNA: TGTGCCAGTAGTATCCGGACAGGGGGCTCCTACAATGAGCAGTTCTTC. Using reference TRBV19 and TRBJ2-1 for the parts outside the CDR3, the full variable domain is DGGITQSPKYLFRKEGQNVTLSCEQNLNHDAMYWYRQDPGQGLRLIYYSQIVNDFQKGDIAEGYSVSREKKESFPLTVTSAQKNPTAFYLCASSIRTGGSYNEQFFGPGTRLTVL.

Comments on this clone: Other nucleotide sequences in the sample specify the same CDR3. The chain combines TRBV15 with TRBJ2-3; D unresolved. Trimming pared 0 bases from V and 4 bases from J, leaving 5 bases between. Per germline, CDR1 LNHNV and CDR2 YYDKDF (reference sequence). This CDR3 has 13 residues. As DNA, the CDR3 is TGTGCCACCAGCAGAGATTTGCCAGATACGCAGTATTTT. As protein: CATSRDLPDTQYF.

In the case of this clone: This sample also contains other DNA sequences that code for the same CDR3. The chain uses TRBV4-1 and TRBJ2-3; D unclear. Germline lookup yields CDR1 MGHRA and CDR2 YSYEKL. The CDR3 extends over 13 amino acids. The V and J ends lost 2 bases and 1 base respectively, with 4 bases between them. CDR3 in DNA: TGCGCCAGCAGCCAACAGGGCACAGATACGCAGTATTTT. Protein sequence: CASSQQGTDTQYF.

The chain is built from TRBV29-1 and TRBJ1-2; D might be TRBD1 (6 bases). The CDR3 is 11 amino acids. The germline V gene has CDR1 SQVTM and CDR2 ANQGSEA. V gave up 4 bases and J gave up 8 bases, with 11 bases separating them. The CDR3 protein is CSVGGALGYTF. CDR3 coding DNA: TGCAGCGTTGGGGGGGCGTTGGGCTACACCTTC. Drawing the rest from reference TRBV29-1 and TRBJ1-2, the complete variable domain is SAVISQKPSRDICQRGTSLTIQCQVDSQVTMMFWYRQQPGQSLTLIATANQGSEATYESGFVIDKFPISRPNLTFSTLTVSNMSPEDSSIYLCSVGGALGYTFGSGTRLTVV.

This clone occurred a few times. The chain has TRBV15 and TRBJ2-7; tentatively, D is TRBD1 (8 bases). The V and J ends lost 0 bases and 5 bases respectively, with 14 bases between them. The CDR3 has 15 residues. Germline V CDR1 and CDR2: LNHNV, YYDKDF (reference sequence). The CDR3 nucleotides read TGTGCCACCAGCAGAGATGGACAGGGAGGGGACGAGCAGTACTTC. As protein: CATSRDGQGGDEQYF.

The V call is TRBV28, the J call TRBJ2-7; D call uncertain. Germline CDR1 and CDR2: MDHEN and SYDVKM. The CDR3 sequence is 14 residues long. The V and J ends lost 2 bases and 0 bases respectively, with 8 bases between them. Written as DNA, the CDR3 is TGTGCCAGCAGTTTAATGTTTGGCTCCTACGAGCAGTACTTC. Translated: CASSLMFGSYEQYF.

Details on this clone: This CDR3 is also generated by other DNA sequences in the sample. The V gene is TRBV2, the J gene TRBJ2-5; 8 bases map to TRBD1. CDR1 SNHLY and CDR2 FYNNEI come from the germline V gene. This CDR3 has 13 residues. Trimming took 7 bases from V and 1 from J; bases not matched to a gene: 2. The CDR3, as DNA: TGTGCCAGCACAGGGACAGGCCAAGAGACCCAGTACTTC. As protein: CASTGTGQETQYF. Drawing the rest from reference TRBV2 and TRBJ2-5, the complete variable domain is EPEVTQTPSHQVTQMGQEVILRCVPISNHLYFYWYRQILGQKVEFLVSFYNNEISEKSEIFDDQFSVERPDGSNFTLKIRSTKLEDSAMYFCASTGTGQETQYFGPGTRLLVL.

The V and J genes are TRBV28 and TRBJ1-2, with TRBD1 identical over 7 bases. The V segment lost 2 bases and the J segment 4 bases; nucleotides outside the gene matches: 4. Germline CDR1 is MDHEN and CDR2 is SYDVKM. The CDR3 runs 14 residues. Written as DNA, the CDR3 is TGTGCCAGCAGTTTAGTCCGGACAGGCTATGGCTACACCTTC. The encoded protein is CASSLVRTGYGYTF.

This clone occurred once. The genes are TRBV19 and TRBJ2-5, with a tentative D call TRBD1 (5 bases). CDR3 length: 15 amino acids. The ends were cut back, 3 bases at V and 2 bases at J, with 13 bases in the middle. Germline-derived CDR1 and CDR2 are LNHDA and SQIVND (reference sequence). The CDR3 nucleotides read TGTGCCAGTAGTATGGAAGGGGCCCGACAAGAGACCCAGTACTTC. It encodes CASSMEGARQETQYF.

J is TRBJ1-2 and V is TRBV28, with unresolved D. This CDR3 region has 12 residues. Trimming removed 3 bases from V and 4 bases from J, with 6 bases in between. The V gene's germline CDR1 is MDHEN and CDR2 SYDVKM. CDR3 DNA: TGTGCCAGCAGTTTTGAGCGCTATGGCTACACCTTC. It translates to CASSFERYGYTF.

This clone was seen only once. The chain carries TRBV7-9 and TRBJ2-7; 9 bases match TRBD1. The germline V gene encodes CDR1 SEHNR and CDR2 FQNEAQ (reference sequence). V shed 4 bases, J shed 2 bases, and the junction held 9 bases outside the gene matches. CDR3 length: 16 amino acids. CDR3 sequence (DNA): TGTGCCAGCAGCTCCGTACCGGACAGGGGAACCTACGAGCAGTACTTC. It encodes CASSSVPDRGTYEQYF. The full variable domain, with the rest looked up from reference TRBV7-9 and TRBJ2-7, is DTGVSQNPRHKITKRGQNVTFRCDPISEHNRLYWYRQTLGQGPEFLTYFQNEAQLEKSRLLSDRFSAERPKGSFSTLEIQRTEQGDSAMYLCASSSVPDRGTYEQYFGPGTRLTVT.

This sequence joins TRBV27 and TRBJ2-1; 9 bases fit TRBD2. CDR1 is MNHEY, CDR2 SMNVEV, per germline (reference sequence). The junction had 8 bases not matched to a gene; V was cut back by 5 bases and J by 3 bases. The CDR3 spans 16 residues. The chain's CDR3 is CASSPLTSGHYNEQFF. The DNA of the CDR3 is TGTGCCAGCAGTCCCCTGACTAGCGGCCACTACAATGAGCAGTTCTTC.

This CDR3 reads CASGTQGRGGYGYTF. CDR3 nucleotides: TGTGCCAGCGGAACACAGGGAAGGGGGGGCTATGGCTACACCTTC. The chain combines TRBV28 with TRBJ1-2; D might be TRBD1 (6 bases). Trimming pared 8 bases from V and 4 bases from J, leaving 20 bases between. CDR3 length: 15 amino acids. The germline CDR1 and CDR2 sequences are MDHEN and SYDVKM.

This chain links TRBV7-8 with TRBJ2-6; perhaps TRBD1 as D (5 bases). V was trimmed by 5 bases and J by 1 base, leaving 9 bases between them. CDR1 and CDR2 from the germline V gene are SGHVS and FQNEAQ. The CDR3 runs to 15 residues. As DNA, the CDR3 is TGTGCCAGCAGCGTTGCAGGGTCTGGGGCCAACGTCCTGACTTTC. Amino acid sequence: CASSVAGSGANVLTF.

This clone was detected only once. The chain combines TRBV6-6 with TRBJ1-3; the D is unclear. Trimming left V 6 bases short and J 4 bases short, with 13 bases between. This CDR3 is built from 14 residues. Germline values: CDR1 MNHNY, CDR2 SVGAGI (reference sequence). In nucleotides, the CDR3 is TGTGCCAGCAGCTTGAGAGAGTCCGGAAACACCATATATTTT. This sequence encodes CASSLRESGNTIYF.